This T cell receptor beta chain stems from a study of CD8 T cells in Susac syndrome. In the study overall: Over five sequenced Susac syndrome patients had clinically active disease, while about 8 were in remission.

This clonotype was detected only once. From germline, CDR1 is SGHVS and CDR2 FQNEAQ. This CDR3 is built from 15 residues. Trimming removed 6 bases from V and 2 bases from J, with 16 bases in between. With random hexamers, reverse transcription was performed on about 0.45 to 1 ug of RNA. Across 54 Vbeta and 13 Jbeta, immunoSEQ multiplex PCR amplified TCR beta CDR3. MiXCR, run by TCRdb on the immunoSEQ multiplex PCR reads, gives a single entry per CDR3 protein. The sample has roughly 100,000 distinct CDR3 sequences, approximately 94% seen once; the top ten hold around 0.4%. Sequencing was done on a sample of CD8+ T cells from PBMCs. The chain links TRBV7-8 to TRBJ1-1, with a possible D match to TRBD1 (5 bases). The receptor was isolated from a human donor with Susac syndrome. The CDR3, as DNA: TGTGCCAGCAGAGGAAGCGGGGGGTCCAACACTGAAGCTTTCTTT. Translated, it gives CASRGSGGSNTEAFF.